This T cell receptor beta chain is from a study of quantifying T cell responses using KT2 cells. Study details: Reverse transcription used primers in the TCR alpha and beta constant regions. Under optimum conditions, T4 ligation efficiency was estimated at more than 8.5%. The second PCR ran as a qPCR until a predetermined fluorescence threshold was reached.

This clonotype was counted a few times. One end of the junction does not line up with germline, which may come from a read error. Germline lookup yields CDR1 LGHNA and CDR2 YNFKEQ. The CDR3 runs 12 residues. The sample is PBMC spiked with counted cells of clone KT2. Different KT2-to-PBMC ratios were created with a constant PBMC count. A single-stranded UMI oligo with SP2 sequence was ligated to cDNA 3' ends. First-round PCR used around 4 cycles and beta primers RC1.1 and RC1.2 covering TRBC1 and TRBC2. One entry per CDR3 protein, called by TCRdb with MiXCR from the UMI-ligation and nested PCR reads. The table shows tens of thousands of distinct CDR3 sequences, with around a tenth occurring only once.

Sequenced: PBMCs spiked with cells of the T cell clone KT2. The TCR was taken from a human donor. The chain recombines TRBV4-2 with TRBJ2-1; D possibly matches TRBD1 or TRBD2 (5 bases each). CDR3 sequence reads: CASSQHAGPGVF. CDR3 nucleotide sequence: TGTGCCAGCAGCCAACACGCAGGGCCCGGGGTCTTC.